In its sample, the clone carrying this T cell receptor beta chain was seen many times. The antigen is not known. This beta chain is off target for a library built for alpha chains, so its abundance means little. Indicated time point: sample taken at primary tumor resection. Germline-derived CDR1 and CDR2 are SNHLY and FYNNEI. Trimming took off 6 bases at V and 10 bases at J, with 4 bases between the two ends. The CDR3 is made up of 9 amino acids. The data belong to a study of spatial heterogeneity in lung cancer. One entry per CDR3 protein, called by TCRdb with MiXCR from the 5' RACE reads. This table has 4,000 to 6,000 distinct CDR3 sequences, 5.5% to 8% appearing once. Findings and limits, study-wide: Tumoral mutation counts were tracked by counts of expanded intratumoral alpha and beta TCRs.

The receptor was isolated from a female donor with early-stage non-small cell lung cancer. The genes are TRBV2 and TRBJ1-5; D gene uncertain. Sequencing was performed on lung tumor tissue, taken at surgery. The CDR3 DNA follows: TGTGCCAGCAGCCCTCCCCAGCATTTT. Its protein is CASSPPQHF.